This T cell receptor (beta chain) stems from a study of PD-L1 blockade in urothelial cancer. For the study at large: Blood samples had a median of roughly 140,000 T cells.

CDR3 size: 16 residues. Trimming removed 1 base at V and 3 bases at J, with 15 bases between. In germline, CDR1 is MDHEN, CDR2 SYDVKM. Indicated time point: peripheral blood 6 weeks after treatment start. All patients carried locally advanced or metastatic urothelial carcinoma. Synthetic TCR analog templates were added to each PCR reaction. The table came from immunoSEQ multiplex PCR; TCRdb's copy has only in-frame clones and leaves some out. The profile shows around 47,000 clones, roughly four fifths of them singletons. The chain recombines TRBV28 with TRBJ1-2; weak D call: TRBD1 (6 bases). Sequenced material: PBMCs, taken around atezolizumab (anti-PD-L1) treatment. The TCR was taken from a man between 60 and 70 years old with urothelial cancer. The CDR3 coding sequence is TGTGCCAGCAGTTTATCGGGCGCCAGGGGTTACTATGGCTACACCTTC. The encoded protein is CASSLSGARGYYGYTF.